Sequencing of this T cell receptor beta chain was carried out in a study of T-cell reconstitution after alpha-beta-depleted transplantation in children. Study observations and caveats: High day-60 TCRbeta diversity in some patients came from surviving recipient T cells and thymic progenitors. Reported findings indicate that, about two months after transplant, alpha-beta T cells came from several hundred expanded clones, which were derived from non-depleted graft cells. Once a year had passed after transplant, T-cell counts and diversity came mostly from newly produced T cells.

V lost 5 bases, J lost 5 bases, and 10 bases stayed unmatched. The germline V gene encodes CDR1 SGHTA and CDR2 FQGNSA. The CDR3 consists of 15 residues. As for this clonotype: Its antigen remains unidentified.

TCRbeta library preparation incorporated unique molecular identifiers. From the PCR reads, TCRdb called clonotypes with MiXCR, one entry per CDR3 protein. The sample lists 580,000 or so distinct CDR3 sequences, more than 20% occurring once. The source of this sequence is a boy younger than two who had a stem cell transplant for acute myeloid leukemia, so the T cells may come from the graft donor. The source material was PBMCs, mostly from graft donor cells, sampled 360 days after TCRalphabeta/CD19-depleted stem cell transplant. The rearrangement joins TRBV7-2 to TRBJ2-5; 8 nucleotides match TRBD2. Here the CDR3 DNA reads TGTGCCAGCAGCCCCGGACTAGCTCTACGGGAGACCCAGTACTTC. As protein: CASSPGLALRETQYF.